The 19 T cell receptor beta chains in this list originate from one sample, sequenced in a study of glioma-infiltrating T cells after dendritic cell vaccination listed by TCRdb under 2016. The sample's time point label, decoded: after dendritic cell vaccination, including at tumor progression/relapse. Library prep was done by the immunoSEQ multiplex PCR assay. This is the immuneACCESS table as TCRdb keeps it, with only in-frame sequences that have V and J called. A part of the clones is gone; compared with another copy, unresolved V genes explain less than half, and the rest is unexplained. The table for this sample lists approximately 24,000 clones; just under 90% of them were counted only once. The ten biggest clones cover over 2.5% of the sample. The sample consisted of blood, taken after dendritic cell vaccination. These receptors were obtained from a human donor with glioblastoma.

Points on this clone: The identical CDR3 is also encoded by other nucleotide sequences in the sample. V and J are TRBV6-1 and TRBJ1-6; D gene uncertain. CDR1 is MNHNS, CDR2 SASEGT, per germline. The CDR3 covers 15 residues. Trimming removed 2 bases at V and 7 bases at J, with 12 bases between. Here the CDR3 reads CASSETRPRNSPLHF. In nucleotides, the CDR3 is TGTGCCAGCAGTGAAACTAGGCCGAGGAATTCACCCCTCCACTTT.

The CDR3 spells CAGQGQGSSEAFF. For the CDR3, the DNA is TGTGCCGGTCAGGGACAGGGATCGTCTGAAGCTTTCTTT. This sequence joins TRBV10-3 and TRBJ1-1; TRBD1 matches 9 bases. The CDR3 extends over 13 amino acids. CDR1 and CDR2 from the germline V gene are ENHRY and SYGVKD. Losses at the gene ends were 11 bases for V and 6 bases for J; bases not matched to a gene: 10.

This clone was seen only once. The chain combines TRBV7-9 with TRBJ2-5; D gene unclear. The J call is doubtful: the DNA matches TRBJ2-7 better. Looked up from germline, CDR1 is SEHNR and CDR2 is FQNEAQ (reference sequence). The CDR3 covers 12 residues. CDR3 amino acids: CASSQTELEQYF. CDR3 nucleotide sequence: TGTGCCAGCAGCCAAACAGAGCTCGAGCAGTACTTC.

The chain joins TRBV21-1 to TRBJ2-7; the D segment call TRBD1 is taken from the table without a DNA check. TRBV21-1 is designated a pseudogene. The CDR3 totals 20 residues. CDR3 bases: TGTGCCAGCAGCAAAAAAGACGGTTTCCGCTACCCCGGACACCCCTACGAGCAGTACTTC. Translated: CASSKKDGFRYPGHPYEQYF.

This CDR3 is CASSENRVGYTF. The DNA of the CDR3 is TGTGCCAGCAGTGAAAACCGCGTTGGCTACACCTTC. The rearrangement joins TRBV6-1 to TRBJ1-2; D unclear. V dropped 2 bases and J dropped 7 bases, with 8 bases sitting between them. This CDR3 contains 12 residues. Germline values: CDR1 MNHNS, CDR2 SASEGT.

The chain carries TRBV12-5 and TRBJ1-6; possible D gene TRBD1, 6 bases. Trimming took off 5 bases at V and 4 bases at J, with 21 bases between the two ends. Germline V gene sequence: CDR1 LGHNT, CDR2 FRNRAP. This CDR3 is built from 18 residues. The CDR3 spells CASGQKSIGQRYNSPLHF. As DNA, the CDR3 is TGTGCTAGTGGTCAAAAATCAATAGGACAGCGTTATAATTCACCCCTCCACTTT.

The chain recombines TRBV18 with TRBJ2-5, with 7 bases lining up with TRBD1. V gave up 6 bases and J gave up 7 bases; unmatched junction bases: 11. Germline V gene lookup returns CDR1 KGHSH and CDR2 LQKENI. The CDR3 extends over 14 amino acids. Written as DNA, the CDR3 is TGTGCCAGCTCGTCTCCGGGACAGACGGGGACCCAGTACTTC. This codes for CASSSPGQTGTQYF.

This chain uses TRBV5-4 with TRBJ1-5, with unresolved D. This CDR3 is built from 15 residues. The germline gives CDR1 SGHNT, CDR2 YYREEE (reference sequence). V dropped 4 bases and J dropped 5 bases, with 16 bases sitting between them. The CDR3 here is CASSTGGFVDQPQHF. Written as DNA, the CDR3 is TGTGCCAGCAGCACGGGTGGATTTGTCGATCAGCCCCAGCATTTT.

This clone was seen only once. The chain is built from TRBV4-1 and TRBJ1-4; D perhaps matches TRBD1 (5 bases). The ends were cut back, 2 bases at V and 6 bases at J, with 7 bases in the middle. CDR3 length: 13 amino acids. Germline V CDR1 and CDR2: MGHRA, YSYEKL. CDR3 nucleotide sequence: TGCGCCAGCAGCCAAACGACAGATGAAAAACTGTTTTTT. Its translation: CASSQTTDEKLFF.

The V call is TRBV5-1, the J call TRBJ2-4; the match to TRBD2 covers 7 bases. Germline loops: CDR1 SGHRS, CDR2 YFSETQ. Germline trimming cut 0 bases from V and 12 bases from J; bases unmatched to any gene: 3. The CDR3 loop spans 12 amino acids. The chain's CDR3 is CASSLEGRDQYF. In DNA form, the CDR3 reads TGCGCCAGCAGCTTGGAAGGGAGGGATCAGTACTTC.

The chain is built from TRBV5-1 and TRBJ2-1, with TRBD2 matching 10 bases. J was trimmed by 1 base and V by 4 bases; bases with no gene match: 8. Germline V gene data show CDR1 as SGHRS and CDR2 as YFSETQ. The CDR3 totals 17 residues. The CDR3, as DNA: TGCGCCAGCAGCATACGGCCACTAGCGGGATCCTACAATGAGCAGTTCTTC. Translating it yields CASSIRPLAGSYNEQFF.

The chain combines TRBV2 with TRBJ2-3, with 8 nucleotides matching TRBD1. V was pared by 5 bases and J by 0 bases, with 4 bases of the junction left unmatched. The germline V gene encodes CDR1 SNHLY and CDR2 FYNNEI. This CDR3 has 15 amino acids. In nucleotides, the CDR3 is TGTGCCAGCAGTCTAACAGGGGGTAGCACAGATACGCAGTATTTT. Amino acids: CASSLTGGSTDTQYF.

A note on this clone: The sample holds other DNA sequences that translate to the same CDR3. The chain uses TRBV6-5 and TRBJ1-6; perhaps TRBD1 as D (5 bases). Germline CDR1 reads MNHEY; CDR2 reads SVGAGI. Trimming stripped 0 bases from V and 7 bases from J, with 13 bases between. This CDR3 is built from 16 residues. CDR3: CASSYSIQGGNSPLHF. CDR3 bases: TGTGCCAGCAGTTACTCGATCCAGGGTGGAAATTCACCCCTCCACTTT.

The chain recombines TRBV6-6 with TRBJ1-3; a weak D match, TRBD1 (5 bases). This CDR3 is 16 amino acids long. The germline CDR1 and CDR2 sequences are MNHNY and SVGAGI (reference sequence). Trimming left V 6 bases short and J 0 bases short, with 15 bases between. CDR3: CASRRNTGDSGNTIYF. DNA for the CDR3: TGTGCCAGCAGGAGAAATACAGGCGACTCTGGAAACACCATATATTTT.

The rearrangement joins TRBV7-9 to TRBJ1-5, with D perhaps matching TRBD1 (5 bases). The CDR3 loop spans 13 amino acids. CDR1 is SEHNR and CDR2 is FQNEAQ in the germline V gene (reference sequence). Between the trimmed V and J ends, which lost 5 bases and 6 bases, there was a span of 11 bases. CDR3 residues: CASSVMGGQPQHF. CDR3 nucleotide sequence: TGTGCCAGCAGCGTAATGGGGGGTCAGCCCCAGCATTTT.

The genes are TRBV6-5 and TRBJ1-1; 8 nucleotides line up with TRBD1. This CDR3 region has 14 residues. Germline lookup yields CDR1 MNHEY and CDR2 SVGAGI. Germline trimming cut 5 bases from V and 4 bases from J; bases unmatched to any gene: 6. For the CDR3, the DNA is TGTGCCAGCAGTCCCCTCCAGGGGGCCACTGAAGCTTTCTTT. Translated: CASSPLQGATEAFF.

V usage is TRBV7-2 and J usage is TRBJ1-1; no clear D gene. Germline-derived CDR1 and CDR2 are SGHTA and FQGNSA. There are 14 residues in the CDR3. Trimming left V 5 bases short and J 6 bases short, with 16 bases between. CDR3 coding DNA: TGTGCCAGCAGCGGCCGCACCCGCAAAGCTGAAGCTTTCTTT. It is translated as CASSGRTRKAEAFF.

This chain connects TRBV2 to TRBJ1-2, with 9 bases lining up with TRBD1. With V trimmed by 5 bases and J by 3 bases, 13 bases remained unmatched. The CDR3 is 17 amino acids. Germline V CDR1 and CDR2: SNHLY, FYNNEI. The chain's CDR3 is CASSTGQGRGSDYGYTF. DNA for the CDR3: TGTGCCAGCAGTACAGGACAGGGGAGAGGGTCGGACTATGGCTACACCTTC.

The rearrangement joins TRBV6-6 to TRBJ1-1; D unclear. V was trimmed by 8 bases and J by 4 bases, leaving 17 bases between them. The CDR3 length is 14 residues. Germline V gene data show CDR1 as MNHNY and CDR2 as SVGAGI (reference sequence). The CDR3 spells CASPSRLGSTEAFF. For the CDR3, the DNA is TGTGCCAGCCCTAGCCGACTGGGGAGCACTGAAGCTTTCTTT.